This TCR beta chain was profiled in a study of radiation and T cells in renal cell carcinoma. Broader study findings: Top tumor clonotypes rose in blood 2 weeks post-radiation, then contracted. Baseline intratumoral clonotype presence is unknown without pretreatment biopsies.

The time point: blood 2 weeks post-SBRT. Treatment meaning: 15 Gy SBRT to primary tumor, nephrectomy 4 weeks later. TCRdb keeps only in-frame clones here, not all; method: immunoSEQ multiplex PCR. The table includes 100,000 to 150,000 clones, around 81% detected once. On this clone itself: The antigen remains unidentified.

The CDR3 is 13 residues long. J lost 4 bases, V lost 6 bases, and 1 base had no gene match. Germline CDR1 and CDR2: MNHNS and SASEGT. This rearrangement joins TRBV6-1 to TRBJ1-3, with TRBD1 identical over 9 bases. Sample: blood, taken from a patient whose treatment included radiotherapy and nephrectomy. The clonotype originates from a man aged 50-60 years with renal cell carcinoma. The CDR3 region is CASRGQGGNTIYF. The DNA for the CDR3 is TGTGCCAGCAGGGGACAGGGAGGAAACACCATATATTTT.